Below, 20 T cell receptor beta chains from the same sample are listed, as sequenced in a study of blood T cell repertoires in COVID-19. Sequenced by immunoSEQ multiplex PCR; TCRdb stores in-frame clones only, minus some. The sample lists about 100,000 clones, 90% to 95% seen once, with approximately 2% in the top ten. The sample comprised peripheral blood. The source of these receptors is a man aged 50 or older with active COVID-19.

J is TRBJ2-5 and V is TRBV15, with 11 bases lining up with TRBD1. CDR3 length: 15 residues. V was clipped by 5 bases and J by 4 bases; unmatched bases: 6. The germline gives CDR1 LNHNV, CDR2 YYDKDF (reference sequence). CDR3 nucleotides: TGTGCCACCAGCTTCCGGACAGGGGGCGGAGAGACCCAGTACTTC. This encodes CATSFRTGGGETQYF.

V and J are TRBV7-9 and TRBJ2-3, with 7 bases fitting TRBD2. This CDR3 is 14 amino acids long. Germline CDR1 reads SEHNR; CDR2 reads FQNEAQ (reference sequence). The V gene end was trimmed by 8 bases and the J gene end by 1 base; junction bases not matched to a gene: 6. CDR3 DNA sequence: TGTGCCAGCGTCCCGGGAGGCCGCACAGATACGCAGTATTTT. Its translation: CASVPGGRTDTQYF.

This chain uses TRBV6-6 with TRBJ2-2; D uncertain. V gave up 2 bases and J gave up 6 bases, with 7 bases separating them. CDR1 and CDR2 from the germline V gene are MNHNY and SVGAGI (reference sequence). This CDR3 comprises 13 residues. The CDR3 coding sequence is TGTGCCAGCAGTTACGGCGAGGCCGGGGAGCTGTTTTTT. It encodes CASSYGEAGELFF.

This clone has a handful of counts. The chain employs TRBV18 and TRBJ1-6; D is perhaps TRBD1 (6 bases). CDR1 and CDR2 (germline): KGHSH, LQKENI. The germline V and J ends were trimmed by 3 bases and 6 bases, with 12 bases remaining between them. This CDR3 has 15 residues. The CDR3 here is CASSPTDRPNSPLHF. As DNA, the CDR3 is TGTGCCAGCTCACCGACCGACAGGCCTAATTCACCCCTCCACTTT.

The chain uses TRBV29-1 and TRBJ2-1, with 9 bases identical to TRBD2. The CDR3 totals 16 residues. V was pared by 6 bases and J by 6 bases, with 15 bases of the junction left unmatched. In germline, CDR1 is SQVTM, CDR2 ANQGSEA. The CDR3 sequence is CSVGKIAGVGSNEQFF. The CDR3 region has the DNA TGCAGCGTAGGGAAAATAGCGGGAGTAGGTAGCAATGAGCAGTTCTTC.

The chain has TRBV5-6 and TRBJ2-3; 8 nucleotides agree with TRBD1. Germline-derived CDR1 and CDR2 are SGHDT and YYEEEE. This CDR3 is built from 14 residues. Trimming removed 2 bases from V and 4 bases from J; junction bases left unmatched: 3. CDR3 protein: CASSFQQGADTQYF. DNA for the CDR3: TGTGCCAGCAGCTTTCAACAGGGGGCAGATACGCAGTATTTT.

This rearrangement joins TRBV5-1 to TRBJ1-1; D may be TRBD1 (6 bases). The CDR3 is 15 amino acids. Germline-derived CDR1 and CDR2 are SGHRS and YFSETQ. V was clipped by 2 bases and J by 3 bases, with 14 bases between them. CDR3 DNA sequence: TGCGCCAGCAGCTTTACAGGGCCCGGGGACACTGAAGCTTTCTTT. Its translation is CASSFTGPGDTEAFF.

The rearrangement joins TRBV19 to TRBJ1-2, with 8 positions matching TRBD1. V gave up 4 bases and J gave up 4 bases; unmatched junction bases: 8. Looked up from germline, CDR1 is LNHDA and CDR2 is SQIVND (reference sequence). This CDR3 has 15 amino acids. The chain's CDR3 is CASSKLAGTGYGYTF. DNA for the CDR3: TGTGCCAGTAGTAAACTGGCCGGGACAGGCTATGGCTACACCTTC.

The V and J genes are TRBV18 and TRBJ2-1; 12 bases are shared with TRBD2. The ends lost 2 bases at V and 7 bases at J; junction bases unmatched: 3. Germline V gene data show CDR1 as KGHSH and CDR2 as LQKENI. The CDR3 contains 15 residues. The CDR3 is CASSPRTSGRNEQFF. CDR3 sequence (DNA): TGTGCCAGCTCACCAAGAACTAGCGGGAGGAATGAGCAGTTCTTC.

The rearrangement links TRBV12-3 or TRBV12-4 to TRBJ1-2; D is possibly TRBD1 (5 bases). This CDR3 has 13 residues. V gave up 6 bases and J gave up 4 bases, with 12 bases separating them. In nucleotides, the CDR3 is TGTGCCAGCAGAGCCAGGGTGTCCTATGGCTACACCTTC. Its protein is CASRARVSYGYTF.

The rearrangement links TRBV29-1 to TRBJ2-5; 8 positions match TRBD2. With 2 bases clipped from V and 5 bases from J, the junction kept 10 bases outside the gene matches. The CDR3 contains 15 residues. Germline CDR1 is SQVTM and CDR2 is ANQGSEA. DNA for the CDR3: TGCAGCGTTGAACATCCGAGGACTAGCATGGAGACCCAGTACTTC. It is translated as CSVEHPRTSMETQYF.

The chain employs TRBV7-8 and TRBJ2-3; possible D gene TRBD1, 6 bases. The V end was cut by 5 bases, the J end by 1 base, with 16 bases between. The V gene's germline CDR1 is SGHVS and CDR2 FQNEAQ. CDR3 size: 16 residues. The CDR3 is CASSPQQGIGTDTQYF. CDR3 in DNA: TGTGCCAGCAGCCCACAACAGGGTATCGGCACAGATACGCAGTATTTT.

The rearrangement links TRBV5-1 to TRBJ2-1, with 12 bases lining up with TRBD1. Germline CDR1 is SGHRS and CDR2 is YFSETQ. The V gene end was trimmed by 4 bases and the J gene end by 10 bases; junction bases not matched to a gene: 15. This CDR3 spans 17 amino acids. CDR3 bases: TGCGCCAGCAGCACGGGACGGGGACAGGGGGCGCAGAGGGAGCAGTTCTTC. This encodes CASSTGRGQGAQREQFF.

The rearrangement uses TRBV19 and TRBJ1-3, with TRBD1 identical over 7 bases. The CDR3 spans 14 residues. Unmatched junction bases numbered 9, after V lost 5 bases and J lost 8 bases. From germline, CDR1 is LNHDA and CDR2 SQIVND (reference sequence). The CDR3 loop is CASSPRRRGDTIYF. The DNA of the CDR3 is TGTGCCAGTAGTCCCCGCCGCAGGGGGGACACCATATATTTT. Full variable domain (rest looked up from reference TRBV19 and TRBJ1-3): DGGITQSPKYLFRKEGQNVTLSCEQNLNHDAMYWYRQDPGQGLRLIYYSQIVNDFQKGDIAEGYSVSREKKESFPLTVTSAQKNPTAFYLCASSPRRRGDTIYFGEGSWLTVV.

This clone was observed a single time. The chain recombines TRBV12-5 with TRBJ1-5; maybe TRBD1 (6 bases). This CDR3 has 14 amino acids. The V and J ends lost 7 bases and 4 bases respectively, with 14 bases between them. Germline-derived CDR1 and CDR2 are LGHNT and FRNRAP. The CDR3 bases are TGTGCTAGTGTCTTGGCACAGGGAAATCAGCCCCAGCATTTT. Translated, it gives CASVLAQGNQPQHF.

The chain has TRBV19 and TRBJ2-2; 13 bases agree with TRBD2. Germline CDR1 reads LNHDA; CDR2 reads SQIVND (reference sequence). With V trimmed by 9 bases and J by 2 bases, 6 bases remained unmatched. The CDR3 extends over 16 amino acids. CDR3 sequence (DNA): TGTGCCAGCAAACTAGCGGGGGGGCCCAACACCGGGGAGCTGTTTTTT. This translates into CASKLAGGPNTGELFF.

In its sample, this clone was seen a few times. This rearrangement joins TRBV6-5 to TRBJ1-3; D ambiguous. The V end was cut by 0 bases, the J end by 2 bases, with 11 bases between. The CDR3 covers 16 residues. Germline V gene data show CDR1 as MNHEY and CDR2 as SVGAGI. CDR3 region: CASSYSSDRPGNTIYF. DNA of the CDR3: TGTGCCAGCAGTTACTCTAGCGATCGGCCTGGAAACACCATATATTTT.

CDR3 DNA sequence: TGTGCCAGCTCTCCCGGGGGTCAGCCCCAGCATTTT. It is translated as CASSPGGQPQHF. The V gene is TRBV18, the J gene TRBJ1-5, with D perhaps matching TRBD1 (5 bases). The CDR3 sequence is 12 residues long. Germline V CDR1 and CDR2: KGHSH, LQKENI. V lost 6 bases to trimming and J lost 6 bases, with 9 bases between them.

CDR3 amino acids: CASSYSGGSTDTQYF. CDR3 sequence (DNA): TGTGCCAGCAGTTACTCCGGGGGTTCCACAGATACGCAGTATTTT. V is TRBV6-2 or TRBV6-3 and J is TRBJ2-3, with a tentative D call TRBD2 (6 bases). V gave up 0 bases and J gave up 2 bases, with 9 bases separating them. Germline V lookup: CDR1 MNHEY, CDR2 SVGEGT. The CDR3 has 15 amino acids.

The chain carries TRBV2 and TRBJ2-5; TRBD1 matches at 8 bases. CDR3 length equals 15 residues. The trim removed 6 bases at V and 5 bases at J, leaving 11 bases unmatched. Germline CDR1 reads SNHLY; CDR2 reads FYNNEI. The CDR3 loop is CASRRPQGAGETQYF. Here the CDR3 DNA reads TGTGCCAGCAGGAGACCGCAGGGGGCGGGCGAGACCCAGTACTTC.